The source of this T cell receptor (beta chain) is a study of siplizumab effects on memory and regulatory T cells. Findings and limits, study-wide: Unstimulated subsets contained matches for only a minor fraction of alloreactive clones. Treatment with siplizumab left mappable alloreactive CD4+ clones averaging around 69% Treg-derived, compared with 25% to 30% in controls. Naive-or-memory phenotypes were unassignable for roughly 80-97% of proliferating CD4+ or CD8+ clones. Major contributors to the alloresponse seemed to be naive T cells, which also appeared more diverse than memory cells.

Turning to this clone: Its matching antigen is unknown.

The repertoire was sequenced with immunoSEQ multiplex PCR; TCRdb's copy has only in-frame clones and lacks some. The table lists 87,000 or so clones, around 94% of them singletons, with roughly 0.3% in the top ten. J was trimmed by 2 bases and V by 5 bases; bases with no gene match: 9. Germline V gives CDR1 MNHEY, CDR2 SVGAGI. This CDR3 has 15 residues. Specimen: non-Treg CD4+ T cells sorted from blood. The source of this sequence is a human donor in good health. The chain recombines TRBV6-5 with TRBJ2-7; 7 bases match TRBD2. The DNA for the CDR3 is TGTGCCAGCAGTCGCGACGGACTAGGACCCTACGAGCAGTACTTC. Encoded protein: CASSRDGLGPYEQYF.